Each of the 10 T cell receptor beta chains below was sequenced from the same sample in a study of blood T cell repertoires in COVID-19. Data came from immunoSEQ multiplex PCR; TCRdb stores just in-frame clones and leaves some out. Of some 200,000 clones detected, roughly 88% appear once; the ten largest clones hold under 15%. The specimen was peripheral blood. These TCRs come from a human donor in a cohort sampled during active COVID-19.

V usage is TRBV6-5 and J usage is TRBJ2-5; 8 positions match TRBD1. Germline CDR1 reads MNHEY; CDR2 reads SVGAGI. Trimming removed 2 bases from V and 1 base from J; junction bases left unmatched: 3. This CDR3 region has 15 residues. CDR3 residues: CASSYRTGFQETQYF. CDR3 DNA sequence: TGTGCCAGCAGTTACAGGACAGGGTTCCAAGAGACCCAGTACTTC.

V usage is TRBV18 and J usage is TRBJ2-1, with TRBD2 identical over 10 bases. CDR3 size: 14 residues. Germline V gives CDR1 KGHSH, CDR2 LQKENI. The trim removed 4 bases at V and 7 bases at J, leaving 4 bases unmatched. The CDR3 DNA follows: TGTGCCAGCTCACTAGCGGGAGGACTGAATGAGCAGTTCTTC. Its translation is CASSLAGGLNEQFF.

This rearrangement joins TRBV5-4 to TRBJ2-1, with TRBD2 matching over 8 bases. Germline V lookup: CDR1 SGHNT, CDR2 YYREEE (reference sequence). The CDR3 extends over 16 amino acids. The V segment lost 1 base and the J segment 1 base; nucleotides outside the gene matches: 4. CDR3 sequence: CASSLIGRESYNEQFF. In nucleotides, the CDR3 is TGTGCCAGCAGCTTGATCGGGAGGGAGTCCTACAATGAGCAGTTCTTC.

The chain joins TRBV18 to TRBJ2-1; 8 bases fit TRBD2. Germline CDR1 and CDR2: KGHSH and LQKENI. V lost 2 bases and J lost 4; bases outside the gene matches: 4. CDR3 length equals 15 residues. The CDR3 protein is CASSPVLAGYNEQFF. In DNA, the CDR3 is TGTGCCAGCTCACCAGTTCTAGCGGGTTACAATGAGCAGTTCTTC.

The chain carries TRBV10-2 and TRBJ2-7; TRBD2 agrees at 10 bases. The CDR3 length is 17 residues. Germline V CDR1 and CDR2: WSHSY, SAAADI. V was pared by 4 bases and J by 2 bases, with 11 bases of the junction left unmatched. The CDR3 nucleotides are TGCGCCAGCAGTGCACCCGTTGGGACTAGCGACCCCTACGAGCAGTACTTC. This encodes CASSAPVGTSDPYEQYF.

This clone was counted once. This chain uses TRBV4-2 with TRBJ2-7, with D tentatively TRBD1 (6 bases). Germline V CDR1 and CDR2: LGHNA, YNFKEQ. The CDR3 has 13 residues. Trimming removed 4 bases from V and 2 bases from J, with 9 bases in between. The CDR3, as DNA: TGTGCCAGCAGCCGGGACAAAGCCTACGAGCAGTACTTC. It encodes CASSRDKAYEQYF.

The CDR3: CASSLDRGIGYTF. As DNA, the CDR3 is TGTGCCAGCAGCTTGGACAGGGGGATTGGCTACACCTTC. The chain employs TRBV5-4 and TRBJ1-2; 8 bases line up with TRBD1. Unmatched junction bases numbered 2, after V lost 0 bases and J lost 7 bases. This CDR3 contains 13 residues. The germline V gene encodes CDR1 SGHNT and CDR2 YYREEE (reference sequence).

There are a few counts of this clone. The V and J genes are TRBV2 and TRBJ2-1; 7 bases are shared with TRBD2. The CDR3 loop spans 16 amino acids. Germline V gene sequence: CDR1 SNHLY, CDR2 FYNNEI. The V segment lost 8 bases and the J segment 6 bases; nucleotides outside the gene matches: 16. CDR3 nucleotide sequence: TGTGCCAGCGGGGGGGTTTGGGGCGACCGGGGCAATGAGCAGTTCTTC. Translating it yields CASGGVWGDRGNEQFF.

The chain joins TRBV5-1 to TRBJ2-1; TRBD1 matches at 12 bases. Germline values: CDR1 SGHRS, CDR2 YFSETQ. This CDR3 has 17 amino acids. Trimming at V came to 0 bases and at J to 8 bases, leaving 9 bases not matched to a gene. The CDR3 reads CASSLDIPGQGAYEQFF. CDR3 DNA sequence: TGCGCCAGCAGCTTGGATATTCCGGGACAGGGGGCATATGAGCAGTTCTTC.

The V gene is TRBV28, the J gene TRBJ2-3; 13 bases are shared with TRBD2. The V and J ends lost 5 bases and 1 base, in that order; junction bases with no gene match: 9. The CDR3 loop spans 18 amino acids. Germline assignment: CDR1 MDHEN and CDR2 SYDVKM. The CDR3, as DNA: TGTGCCAGCAGTGGACTAGCGGGAGTGGGAGCGGGCACAGATACGCAGTATTTT. Translating it yields CASSGLAGVGAGTDTQYF.